A single sample is the source of the 21 T cell receptor beta chains below, sequenced in a study of PD-1 blockade in classical Hodgkin lymphoma. Produced via immunoSEQ multiplex PCR; TCRdb's table is partial and in-frame only. The sample records roughly 77,000 clones, about 93% being singletons. Sample time point: newly diagnosed, previously untreated cHL patient sample. Material: peripheral blood mononuclear cells (PBMCs). The receptors were sampled from a human donor with classical Hodgkin lymphoma.

The J gene is TRBJ2-3, the V gene TRBV7-9; tentatively, D is TRBD1 (6 bases). V was cut by 3 bases and J by 5 bases, with 9 bases left in between. Germline CDR1 SEHNR, CDR2 FQNEAQ (reference sequence). This CDR3 spans 13 amino acids. This CDR3 is CASSFGQRDTQYF. Written as DNA, the CDR3 is TGTGCCAGCAGCTTCGGACAGCGAGATACGCAGTATTTT.

The J gene is TRBJ1-1, the V gene TRBV6-6, with D possibly matching TRBD1 (5 bases). Trimming shortened V by 7 bases and J by 12 bases, and 15 bases separated the two germline ends. CDR1 is MNHNY and CDR2 is SVGAGI in the germline V gene (reference sequence). The CDR3 loop spans 11 amino acids. The CDR3: CASTNGGNSFF. CDR3 DNA sequence: TGTGCCAGCACCAACGGGGGGAACTCTTTCTTT.

In DNA form, the CDR3 reads TGTGCCAGCAACAGCGGGAGTATGCCAGATACGCAGTATTTT. Its translation is CASNSGSMPDTQYF. The chain links TRBV28 to TRBJ2-3; 8 nucleotides align to TRBD2. V lost 7 bases and J lost 4; bases outside the gene matches: 7. Germline assignment: CDR1 MDHEN and CDR2 SYDVKM. The CDR3 is 14 amino acids.

The chain joins TRBV23-1 to TRBJ2-7; D call uncertain. TRBV23-1 is flagged as an ORF with uncertain function. Trimming removed 4 bases from V and 5 bases from J, with 6 bases in between. This CDR3 is built from 11 residues. The CDR3 sequence: CASSRPHEQYF. DNA for the CDR3: TGCGCCAGCAGTCGCCCCCACGAGCAGTACTTC.

This chain connects TRBV5-1 to TRBJ1-2; D is perhaps TRBD1 (6 bases). The germline V and J ends were trimmed by 4 bases and 8 bases, with 18 bases remaining between them. The CDR3 totals 14 residues. Germline CDR1 and CDR2: SGHRS and YFSETQ. Written as DNA, the CDR3 is TGCGCCAGCAGCCCCGACGCGGGGGCTAGCGGCTACACCTTC. The encoded protein is CASSPDAGASGYTF.

The chain carries TRBV7-9 and TRBJ2-1; no clear D. The germline CDR1 and CDR2 sequences are SEHNR and FQNEAQ (reference sequence). Trimming took 2 bases from V and 2 from J, leaving 4 bases between them. The CDR3 is 13 amino acids. Written as DNA, the CDR3 is TGTGCCAGCAGCTTAACGGCCTACAATGAGCAGTTCTTC. Its protein is CASSLTAYNEQFF.

The genes are TRBV6-5 and TRBJ2-2, with a possible D match to TRBD2 (6 bases). V gave up 6 bases and J gave up 3 bases, with 11 bases separating them. There are 14 residues in the CDR3. Germline CDR1 MNHEY, CDR2 SVGAGI. The CDR3 protein is CASSWGLDTGELFF. DNA for the CDR3: TGTGCCAGCAGCTGGGGACTGGACACCGGGGAGCTGTTTTTT.

The chain recombines TRBV4-1 with TRBJ1-6; maybe TRBD1 (6 bases). Germline lookup yields CDR1 MGHRA and CDR2 YSYEKL. The CDR3 is 17 amino acids. V shed 0 bases and J shed 7 bases, with 16 bases lying between them. The CDR3 reads CASSQEGRGAGNSPLHF. The CDR3 DNA sequence: TGCGCCAGCAGCCAAGAGGGCAGGGGCGCGGGGAATTCACCCCTCCACTTT.

The V and J genes are TRBV7-2 and TRBJ1-2, with a tentative D call TRBD1 (5 bases). The CDR3 is made up of 14 amino acids. The germline gives CDR1 SGHTA, CDR2 FQGNSA. The ends were cut back, 5 bases at V and 5 bases at J, with 15 bases in the middle. The CDR3 here is CASSQWRDSYGYTF. DNA of the CDR3: TGTGCCAGCAGCCAGTGGAGGGACTCTTATGGCTACACCTTC.

The chain carries TRBV19 and TRBJ1-5; perhaps TRBD1 as D (6 bases). The germline V and J ends were trimmed by 5 bases and 1 base, with 12 bases remaining between them. Per germline, CDR1 LNHDA and CDR2 SQIVND (reference sequence). This CDR3 has 15 residues. CDR3 sequence: CASSPRDTSNQPQHF. CDR3 nucleotide sequence: TGTGCCAGTAGTCCCCGGGACACCAGCAATCAGCCCCAGCATTTT.

This chain uses TRBV10-2 with TRBJ2-1, with TRBD1 matching over 10 bases. The CDR3 has 18 amino acids. Germline V gives CDR1 WSHSY, CDR2 SAAADI. Germline trimming cut 3 bases from V and 7 bases from J; bases unmatched to any gene: 15. The CDR3 protein is CASSEGIWYGTGENEQFF. In nucleotides, the CDR3 is TGCGCCAGCAGTGAAGGTATATGGTATGGGACAGGGGAAAATGAGCAGTTCTTC.

V usage is TRBV20-1 and J usage is TRBJ2-5; D call uncertain. Germline assignment: CDR1 DFQATT and CDR2 SNEGSKA (reference sequence). V was shortened by 4 bases and J by 3 bases, with 6 bases between the two germline ends. This CDR3 spans 11 amino acids. Here the CDR3 DNA reads TGCAGTGCTACCCGGGAAGAGACCCAGTACTTC. Amino acids: CSATREETQYF.

The genes are TRBV4-1 and TRBJ1-5, with D maybe TRBD1 (6 bases). CDR3 size: 14 residues. V lost 5 bases to trimming and J lost 1 base, with 9 bases between them. From germline, CDR1 is MGHRA and CDR2 YSYEKL. The CDR3 DNA is TGCGCCAGCAGCTTGGACAGCAGCAATCAGCCCCAGCATTTT. Translated: CASSLDSSNQPQHF.

J is TRBJ2-5 and V is TRBV28, with 7 bases aligning to TRBD1. The CDR3 runs 13 residues. CDR1 and CDR2 from the germline V gene are MDHEN and SYDVKM. V trimming: 6 bases; J trimming: 2 bases; junction bases outside the gene matches: 3. CDR3 sequence: CASSSGQQETQYF. As DNA, the CDR3 is TGTGCCAGCAGCTCGGGACAGCAAGAGACCCAGTACTTC.

The rearrangement joins TRBV5-1 to TRBJ1-3; 7 bases are a match to TRBD1. The CDR3 is made up of 16 amino acids. The J segment lost 1 base and the V segment lost 2 bases, leaving 6 bases of the junction unmatched. Germline V gives CDR1 SGHRS, CDR2 YFSETQ. The DNA for the CDR3 is TGCGCCAGCAGCTTTGACAGGGCAATTTCTGGAAACACCATATATTTT. Translated, it gives CASSFDRAISGNTIYF.

The gene calls are TRBV9 and TRBJ2-1; possibly TRBD2 for D (6 bases). Germline V gene sequence: CDR1 SGDLS, CDR2 YYNGEE. The CDR3 is 15 residues long. Trimming removed 3 bases at V and 0 bases at J, with 10 bases between. CDR3 sequence reads: CASSADGSSYNEQFF. The CDR3 region has the DNA TGTGCCAGCAGCGCAGACGGGAGCTCCTACAATGAGCAGTTCTTC.

The chain joins TRBV7-9 to TRBJ1-1; maybe TRBD1 (5 bases). Germline V lookup: CDR1 SEHNR, CDR2 FQNEAQ (reference sequence). The CDR3 is made up of 14 amino acids. The V end lost 4 bases, the J end lost 1 base, and 10 bases lay between the germline ends. The CDR3 DNA is TGTGCCAGCAGCTCCGGCAGGGCGAACACTGAAGCTTTCTTT. Translated, it gives CASSSGRANTEAFF.

The V and J genes are TRBV5-1 and TRBJ2-2; D might be TRBD1 (6 bases). Trimming took 2 bases from V and 3 from J, leaving 8 bases between them. CDR3 size: 14 residues. Germline CDR1 SGHRS, CDR2 YFSETQ. DNA for the CDR3: TGCGCCAGCAGCTTCCCAGGGGACACCGGGGAGCTGTTTTTT. This encodes CASSFPGDTGELFF.

By proportion, this clone is medium-sized. The chain has TRBV5-4 and TRBJ2-7; 12 nucleotides match TRBD1. CDR1 and CDR2 from the germline V gene are SGHNT and YYREEE (reference sequence). The CDR3 sequence is 15 residues long. V was clipped by 4 bases and J by 5 bases; unmatched bases: 7. The CDR3 is CASSMGQGAGDEQYF. The CDR3 coding sequence is TGTGCCAGCAGCATGGGACAGGGGGCGGGGGACGAGCAGTACTTC.

The chain recombines TRBV27 with TRBJ1-1; TRBD1 is a possible D gene (5 bases). Trimming pared 0 bases from V and 1 base from J, leaving 9 bases between. The germline gives CDR1 MNHEY, CDR2 SMNVEV (reference sequence). The CDR3 is made up of 15 amino acids. DNA of the CDR3: TGTGCCAGCAGTTTATCCCGACAGTGGAACACTGAAGCTTTCTTT. Protein product: CASSLSRQWNTEAFF.

DNA for the CDR3: TGTGCCAGCAAATCGACCTTAGCGGGGGGATGGGAGACCCAGTACTTC. It is translated as CASKSTLAGGWETQYF. The chain has TRBV11-3 and TRBJ2-5; 10 bases align to TRBD2. The CDR3 contains 16 residues. Germline V gene sequence: CDR1 SGHNT, CDR2 YENEEA. Trimming removed 7 bases from V and 5 bases from J; junction bases left unmatched: 13.